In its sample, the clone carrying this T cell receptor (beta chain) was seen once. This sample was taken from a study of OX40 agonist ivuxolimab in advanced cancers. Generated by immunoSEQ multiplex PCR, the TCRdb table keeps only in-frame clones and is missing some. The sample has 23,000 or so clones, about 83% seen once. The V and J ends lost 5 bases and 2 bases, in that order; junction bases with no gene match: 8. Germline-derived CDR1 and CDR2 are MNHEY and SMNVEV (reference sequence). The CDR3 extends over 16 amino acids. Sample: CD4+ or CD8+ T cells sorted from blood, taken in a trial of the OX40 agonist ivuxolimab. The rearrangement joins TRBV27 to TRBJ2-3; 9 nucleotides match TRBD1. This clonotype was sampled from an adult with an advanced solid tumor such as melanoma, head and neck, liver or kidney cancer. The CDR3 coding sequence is TGTGCCAGCAGTCCGGGACAGGGAGATTTCACAGATACGCAGTATTTT. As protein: CASSPGQGDFTDTQYF.